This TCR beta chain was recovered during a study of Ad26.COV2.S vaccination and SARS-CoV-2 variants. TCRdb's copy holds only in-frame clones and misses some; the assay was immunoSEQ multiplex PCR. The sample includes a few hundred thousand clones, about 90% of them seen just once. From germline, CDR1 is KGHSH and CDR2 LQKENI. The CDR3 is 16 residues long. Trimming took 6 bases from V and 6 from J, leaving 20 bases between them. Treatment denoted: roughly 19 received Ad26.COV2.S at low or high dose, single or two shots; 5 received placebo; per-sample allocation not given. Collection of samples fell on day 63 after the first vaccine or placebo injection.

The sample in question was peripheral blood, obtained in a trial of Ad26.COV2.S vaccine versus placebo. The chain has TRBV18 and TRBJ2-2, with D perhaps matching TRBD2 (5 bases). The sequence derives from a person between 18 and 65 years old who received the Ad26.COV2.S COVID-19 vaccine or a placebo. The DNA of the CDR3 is TGTGCCAGCTCCCCGGGGATCCCGCGAATCGCCGGGGAGCTGTTTTTT. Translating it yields CASSPGIPRIAGELFF.